The 9 T cell receptor beta chains given below trace back to one sample, sequenced in a study of blood T cell repertoires in COVID-19. The table came from immunoSEQ multiplex PCR; TCRdb's copy has only in-frame clones and leaves some out. The sample lists about 180,000 clones, approximately 85% seen once, with more than 3% in the top ten. Source material: peripheral blood. The receptors stem from a man in his sixties with acute or convalescent COVID-19.

The chain employs TRBV7-3 and TRBJ2-5; the match to TRBD2 covers 10 bases. The CDR3 consists of 16 residues. V was pared by 5 bases and J by 1 base, with 7 bases of the junction left unmatched. CDR1 and CDR2 (germline): SGHTA, FQGTGA. As DNA, the CDR3 is TGTGCCAGCAGCCCAACCGGGACTAGCGTCCAAGAGACCCAGTACTTC. It yields the protein CASSPTGTSVQETQYF.

The chain uses TRBV19 and TRBJ2-2, with 9 bases identical to TRBD2. The CDR3 sequence is 15 residues long. The J segment lost 5 bases and the V segment lost 3 bases, leaving 4 bases of the junction unmatched. CDR1 and CDR2 from the germline V gene are LNHDA and SQIVND (reference sequence). CDR3 in DNA: TGTGCCAGTAGTATGGCGGGAGGGCCAACCGGGGAGCTGTTTTTT. It codes for CASSMAGGPTGELFF.

The rearrangement links TRBV3-1 (or the pseudogene TRBV3-2) to TRBJ2-1; the match to TRBD2 covers 8 bases. Germline CDR1 and CDR2: LGHDT and YNNKEL (reference sequence). V gave up 4 bases and J gave up 4 bases; unmatched junction bases: 9. This CDR3 spans 16 amino acids. The CDR3 here is CASSRGTSGRYNEQFF. The CDR3, as DNA: TGTGCCAGCAGCCGGGGAACTAGCGGCCGGTACAATGAGCAGTTCTTC.

The chain uses TRBV7-9 and TRBJ1-5; a weak D match, TRBD1 (5 bases). With 2 bases removed from V and 6 bases from J, the gap between germline ends came to 8 bases. Germline assignment: CDR1 SEHNR and CDR2 FQNEAQ (reference sequence). The CDR3 has 13 amino acids. CDR3 residues: CASSLYGGQPQHF. DNA of the CDR3: TGTGCCAGCAGCTTATACGGGGGTCAGCCCCAGCATTTT.

This clone was detected many times. The chain employs TRBV29-1 and TRBJ2-1; 8 positions match TRBD1. The CDR3 has 12 residues. After removal of 4 bases from V and 9 bases from J, the junction contained 5 bases not matched to a gene. CDR1 is SQVTM and CDR2 is ANQGSEA in the germline V gene. The CDR3 loop is CSVGTGIFEQFF. The CDR3 region has the DNA TGCAGCGTTGGGACAGGGATTTTTGAGCAGTTCTTC.

The CDR3: CASSPSDRVRYGYTF. The CDR3 bases are TGTGCCAGCAGTCCATCAGACAGGGTGAGGTATGGCTACACCTTC. V and J are TRBV27 and TRBJ1-2; 7 bases match TRBD1. The V segment lost 5 bases and the J segment 5 bases; nucleotides outside the gene matches: 11. The CDR3 length is 15 residues. Germline loops: CDR1 MNHEY, CDR2 SMNVEV (reference sequence).

This clone was detected only a few times. The chain carries TRBV24-1 and TRBJ2-3; D is possibly TRBD2 (5 bases). CDR3 length: 15 residues. V shed 8 bases and J shed 0 bases, with 14 bases lying between them. Germline V gene data show CDR1 as KGHDR and CDR2 as SFDVKD. This CDR3 is CATTARGFSTDTQYF. The DNA of the CDR3 is TGTGCCACCACTGCTCGGGGTTTTAGCACAGATACGCAGTATTTT.

The chain uses TRBV12-5 and TRBJ1-1, with D unresolved. V dropped 6 bases and J dropped 4 bases, with 12 bases sitting between them. From germline, CDR1 is LGHNT and CDR2 FRNRAP. CDR3 size: 13 residues. The CDR3 region is CASGPALATEAFF. Written as DNA, the CDR3 is TGTGCTAGTGGCCCGGCCTTAGCCACTGAAGCTTTCTTT.

This clone showed up just once. The rearrangement uses TRBV2 and TRBJ2-1; tentative D call: TRBD2 (5 bases). The CDR3 has 17 residues. Germline V lookup: CDR1 SNHLY, CDR2 FYNNEI. V was trimmed by 1 base and J by 0 bases, leaving 13 bases between them. CDR3 coding DNA: TGTGCCAGCAGTGAAGGGGCGGGCCTGCTCTCCTACAATGAGCAGTTCTTC. It encodes CASSEGAGLLSYNEQFF.